Following are 16 T cell receptor beta chains from one sample sequenced in a study of shared clonotypes between healthy human individuals. This table comes from immunoSEQ multiplex PCR, and its TCRdb copy is limited to in-frame clones, with some not included. The repertoire has 950,000 to 1,100,000 clones, roughly 80% of them found once; the top ten carry about 1.4%. The sample comprised memory CD4+ T cells sorted from blood. Subset denoted: CD45RA-negative fraction. All receptors come from a man between 18 and 29 years old in good health.

The gene calls are TRBV29-1 and TRBJ2-5; TRBD1 might be the D (7 bases). The CDR3 consists of 13 residues. Germline CDR1 is SQVTM and CDR2 is ANQGSEA. V was clipped by 6 bases and J by 2 bases, with 13 bases between them. The CDR3 DNA is TGCAGCGTGGCAGGGGGAGGACAAGAGACCCAGTACTTC. It yields the protein CSVAGGGQETQYF.

This clone has at least ten counts. The chain carries TRBV30 and TRBJ2-5, with 7 bases fitting TRBD2. Looked up from germline, CDR1 is GTSNPN and CDR2 is SVGIG (reference sequence). The CDR3 runs 12 residues. V shed 2 bases and J 5 bases; nucleotides not matched to a gene: 2. CDR3: CAWSRAGETQYF. In DNA, the CDR3 is TGTGCCTGGAGTCGAGCGGGGGAGACCCAGTACTTC.

In its sample, this clone was seen a few times. The rearrangement uses TRBV7-3 and TRBJ1-2, with 7 bases matching TRBD1. The ends lost 4 bases at V and 3 bases at J; junction bases unmatched: 5. The CDR3 runs 14 residues. Germline-derived CDR1 and CDR2 are SGHTA and FQGTGA. CDR3 sequence: CASSSGGGDYGYTF. In DNA form, the CDR3 reads TGTGCCAGCAGCTCAGGGGGTGGAGACTATGGCTACACCTTC.

This clone came up once. The gene calls are TRBV11-2 and TRBJ2-1, with TRBD1 matching 8 bases. The CDR3 length is 15 residues. Per the germline V gene, CDR1 is SGHAT and CDR2 is FQNNGV. J gave up 7 bases and V 1 base, and 6 bases lay outside the gene matches. CDR3 nucleotides: TGTGCCAGCAGCTTAGCTCAGGGGGCTTATAATGAGCAGTTCTTC. Residues: CASSLAQGAYNEQFF.

V and J are TRBV5-1 and TRBJ2-5; D assignment may be TRBD1 or TRBD2 (5 bases each). The CDR3 consists of 15 residues. V gave up 0 bases and J gave up 5 bases, with 14 bases separating them. Germline V gene data show CDR1 as SGHRS and CDR2 as YFSETQ. The CDR3 reads CASSLEGTPRETQYF. In DNA, the CDR3 is TGCGCCAGCAGCTTGGAGGGGACCCCCAGGGAGACCCAGTACTTC.

This clone occurred once. The chain joins TRBV9 to TRBJ2-2; D perhaps matches TRBD2 (6 bases). Trimming removed 4 bases at V and 9 bases at J, with 28 bases between. Germline-derived CDR1 and CDR2 are SGDLS and YYNGEE. This CDR3 has 18 residues. The CDR3 protein is CASSPLPPGLSLFRELFF. CDR3 coding DNA: TGTGCCAGCAGCCCACTCCCCCCGGGACTTAGTTTATTCAGGGAGCTGTTTTTT.

This chain joins TRBV18 and TRBJ2-7; a possible D gene is TRBD1 (5 bases). The V gene lost 0 bases and the J gene lost 0 bases, with 15 bases spanning the gap. The length of the CDR3 is 17 residues. Germline V CDR1 and CDR2: KGHSH, LQKENI. The CDR3 loop reads CASSPPFQGASSYEQYF. The CDR3 nucleotides are TGTGCCAGCTCACCACCGTTTCAAGGGGCTTCCTCCTACGAGCAGTACTTC.

This clone was detected once. The rearrangement uses TRBV10-2 and TRBJ2-2; 7 nucleotides match TRBD2. The CDR3 extends over 17 amino acids. The germline V gene encodes CDR1 WSHSY and CDR2 SAAADI. V lost 8 bases to trimming and J lost 5 bases; unmatched junction nucleotides: 17. The CDR3 here is CASARPSGGTGTGELFF. As DNA, the CDR3 is TGCGCCAGCGCGAGGCCTAGCGGAGGAACGGGAACCGGGGAGCTGTTTTTT.

The chain uses TRBV30 and TRBJ1-2; D not certain. This CDR3 is 12 amino acids long. Trimming pared 5 bases from V and 4 bases from J, leaving 11 bases between. The germline CDR1 and CDR2 sequences are GTSNPN and SVGIG (reference sequence). The CDR3 coding sequence is TGTGCCTGGTGGAAGAGTCTCTATGGCTACACCTTC. It is translated as CAWWKSLYGYTF.

This rearrangement joins TRBV9 to TRBJ2-7, with 10 bases that match TRBD2. Trimming removed 4 bases from V and 0 bases from J; junction bases left unmatched: 7. CDR1 SGDLS and CDR2 YYNGEE come from the germline V gene. The CDR3 totals 16 residues. The CDR3 DNA reads TGTGCCAGCAGCCCGACCAGCGGGAGGGCCTCCTACGAGCAGTACTTC. Its translation: CASSPTSGRASYEQYF.

V and J are TRBV28 and TRBJ2-7; no firm D call. CDR3 length: 14 amino acids. Germline-derived CDR1 and CDR2 are MDHEN and SYDVKM. The V and J ends lost 7 bases and 4 bases respectively, with 17 bases between them. This CDR3 reads CASNPPLTPYEQYF. As DNA, the CDR3 is TGTGCCAGCAACCCCCCGCTGACCCCTTACGAGCAGTACTTC. Filled out from reference TRBV28 and TRBJ2-7, the complete variable domain reads DVKVTQSSRYLVKRTGEKVFLECVQDMDHENMFWYRQDPGLGLRLIYFSYDVKMKEKGDIPEGYSVSREKKERFSLILESASTNQTSMYLCASNPPLTPYEQYFGPGTRLTVT.

The gene calls are TRBV30 and TRBJ2-3; 8 bases fit TRBD2. The J segment lost 5 bases and the V segment lost 2 bases, leaving 12 bases of the junction unmatched. This CDR3 has 16 residues. Germline V CDR1 and CDR2: GTSNPN, SVGIG (reference sequence). Written as DNA, the CDR3 is TGTGCCTGGAGTCCTCCCTGGCGGGAGGTTGAAGATACGCAGTATTTT. It specifies CAWSPPWREVEDTQYF.

This chain uses TRBV6-5 with TRBJ1-3; D uncertain. This CDR3 contains 15 residues. CDR1 is MNHEY, CDR2 SVGAGI, per germline. V shed 2 bases and J shed 0 bases, with 8 bases lying between them. CDR3 region: CASSYEYSSGNTIYF. The DNA of the CDR3 is TGTGCCAGCAGTTACGAGTACTCCTCTGGAAACACCATATATTTT.

The chain couples TRBV28 to TRBJ1-5; 7 bases map to TRBD1. The CDR3 totals 14 residues. CDR1 MDHEN and CDR2 SYDVKM come from the germline V gene. In DNA, the CDR3 is TGTGTTTGTGGGCGGGACAGTGGGAATCAGCCCCAGCATTTT. Protein sequence: CVCGRDSGNQPQHF.

There are a few counts of this clone. This chain links TRBV19 with TRBJ2-1; 11 bases are a match to TRBD1. The CDR3 is 17 amino acids. The V segment lost 5 bases and the J segment 3 bases; nucleotides outside the gene matches: 9. Germline values: CDR1 LNHDA, CDR2 SQIVND (reference sequence). CDR3 protein: CASSSFLDRGHYNEQFF. CDR3 coding DNA: TGTGCCAGTAGTTCCTTCTTGGACAGGGGGCACTACAATGAGCAGTTCTTC.

Comments on this clone: Different DNA sequences within this sample yield the same CDR3. V gene TRBV4-1 combines with J gene TRBJ2-5; TRBD2 matches at 10 bases. J gave up 1 base and V 6 bases, and 2 bases lay outside the gene matches. This CDR3 is 14 amino acids long. Germline CDR1 MGHRA, CDR2 YSYEKL. This CDR3 reads CASSRTSGQETQYF. DNA of the CDR3: TGCGCCAGCAGTCGGACTAGCGGCCAAGAGACCCAGTACTTC.